A selection of T cell receptor beta chains follows, all from one sample in a study of OX40 agonist ivuxolimab in advanced cancers. Profiled with immunoSEQ multiplex PCR; TCRdb holds only in-frame clones, not every one. The top ten hold approximately 4.1% of the sample, which has approximately 16,000 clones, 75% to 90% seen once. Here the sequenced sample was CD4+ or CD8+ T cells sorted from blood, taken in a trial of the OX40 agonist ivuxolimab. The receptors stem from an adult with an advanced solid tumor such as melanoma, head and neck, liver or kidney cancer. Each CDR3 is given with its conserved first and last residue. A D gene is named only where the DNA matches it firmly.

v_call,d_call,cdr3_aa
TRBV7-9,NA,CASSLGNLDEQFF
TRBV19,TRBD1,CASSRGRQGRANTGELFF
TRBV9,NA,CASSLNSGELFF
TRBV5-1,NA,CASSINGGGTYEQYF
TRBV5-1,NA,CASSRGGSNEKLFF
TRBV5-1,NA,CASSFDNEQFF
TRBV2,NA,CASSVSRGNQPQHF
TRBV7-9,NA,CASSLAATGNTGELFF
TRBV29-1,TRBD2,CSVEATSGYNEQFF
TRBV14,NA,CASSPQDRYGYTF
TRBV7-9,TRBD1,CASSLPGTGVEQYF
TRBV7-8,TRBD1,CASSTGQGSYEQYF
TRBV30,NA,CAWSRTASEQYF
TRBV5-1,NA,CASSLDFRIGYTF
TRBV30,NA,CAWSGGAGNTGELFF
TRBV9,NA,CASSVAWGADTGELFF
TRBV19,NA,CASSPGRISNYGYTF
TRBV28,NA,CASSLQGVAGELFF
TRBV5-1,NA,CASSRQDEQYF
TRBV30,NA,CAWSTQGNQPQHF
TRBV7-9,NA,CASSSAGTFSYEQYF
TRBV19,TRBD2,CASSIKWLAGVPYEQYF
TRBV7-8,NA,CASSLSSISNQPQHF